This is a list of T cell receptor beta chains from one sample in a study of response to subunit inactivated influenza vaccine. In TCRdb, the RT-PCR reads were re-called with MiXCR into one record per CDR3 protein. This sample carries over 400,000 distinct CDR3 sequences, approximately 9.9% of them seen once, and the ten largest clones take over 9.5%. Sequences were derived from PBMCs from blood, sampled roughly 45 days after vaccination. The receptors were gathered from a man aged 45 to 65 who received an inactivated influenza vaccine. Both conserved end residues are part of each CDR3. The D gene is left open where the match is weak. Expanded clones are given a class, and other clones once, few, many or no size at all.

J gene: TRBJ2-7
clone size: -
V gene: TRBV6-1
D gene: TRBD1
CDR3 length: 15
CDR3 DNA: TGTGCCAGCAGCCCCTCGGACAGGGGGCTCTACGAGCAGTACTTC
CDR3 protein: CASSPSDRGLYEQYF

J gene: TRBJ1-5
clone size: -
V gene: TRBV9
D gene: -
CDR3 length: 12
CDR3 DNA: TGTGCCAGCAGCGCAGGGAGTCAGCCCCAGCATTTT
CDR3 protein: CASSAGSQPQHF

J gene: TRBJ2-7
clone size: -
V gene: TRBV7-9
D gene: -
CDR3 length: 13
CDR3 DNA: TGTGCCAGCAGGCCGGACACCTCCTACGAGCAGTACTTC
CDR3 protein: CASRPDTSYEQYF

J gene: TRBJ2-7
clone size: few
V gene: TRBV6-1
D gene: -
CDR3 length: 13
CDR3 DNA: TGTGCCAGCAGTGGACGGGACCTCTACGAGCAGTACTTC
CDR3 protein: CASSGRDLYEQYF

J gene: TRBJ2-2
clone size: many
V gene: TRBV7-2
D gene: -
CDR3 length: 16
CDR3 DNA: TGTGCCAGCAGCTTAGATTCGGGAGTAAGGACCGGGGAGCTGTTTTTT
CDR3 protein: CASSLDSGVRTGELFF

J gene: TRBJ2-1
clone size: few
V gene: TRBV29-1
D gene: -
CDR3 length: 13
CDR3 DNA: TGCACCGGATCAGGGAGGTCGTACAATGAGCAGTTCTTC
CDR3 protein: CTGSGRSYNEQFF

J gene: TRBJ2-3
clone size: -
V gene: TRBV20-1
D gene: TRBD2
CDR3 length: 15
CDR3 DNA: TGCAGTGCTAGAGATAGCGGGAGGGCAACCGATACGCAGTATTTT
CDR3 protein: CSARDSGRATDTQYF

J gene: TRBJ2-7
clone size: -
V gene: TRBV10-3
D gene: TRBD2
CDR3 length: 14
CDR3 DNA: TGTGCCATCAGCGGACTAGCGGGAGGAGTCGAGCAGTACTTC
CDR3 protein: CAISGLAGGVEQYF

J gene: TRBJ2-3
clone size: -
V gene: TRBV9
D gene: TRBD1
CDR3 length: 15
CDR3 DNA: TGTGCCAGCAGCGACAGGGGTTGGAGCACAGATACGCAGTATTTT
CDR3 protein: CASSDRGWSTDTQYF

J gene: TRBJ1-2
clone size: -
V gene: TRBV5-1
D gene: -
CDR3 length: 16
CDR3 DNA: TGCGCCAGCAGCTTGGCAACAGGAGCGCGAGACTATGGCTACACCTTC
CDR3 protein: CASSLATGARDYGYTF

J gene: TRBJ1-3
clone size: few
V gene: TRBV3-1
D gene: -
CDR3 length: 13
CDR3 DNA: TGTGCCAGCAGCCAGATTGCTGGAAACACCATATATTTT
CDR3 protein: CASSQIAGNTIYF

J gene: TRBJ1-2
clone size: many
V gene: TRBV12-3/TRBV12-4
D gene: TRBD1
CDR3 length: 16
CDR3 DNA: TGTGCCAGCAGCTCCCAGTTCGGGACAGCTAACTATGGCTACACCTTC
CDR3 protein: CASSSQFGTANYGYTF

J gene: TRBJ2-5
clone size: few
V gene: TRBV7-9
D gene: -
CDR3 length: 14
CDR3 DNA: TGTGCCAGCAGCTCCGAACAGGGTCAGGAGACCCAGTACTTC
CDR3 protein: CASSSEQGQETQYF

J gene: TRBJ1-1
clone size: few
V gene: TRBV6-1
D gene: -
CDR3 length: 14
CDR3 DNA: TGTGCCAGCAATAAGGACGGTCTGAACACTGAAGCTTTCTTT
CDR3 protein: CASNKDGLNTEAFF

J gene: TRBJ1-1
clone size: -
V gene: TRBV7-6
D gene: -
CDR3 length: 13
CDR3 DNA: TGTGCCAGCAGCTTAGCGGGTTCGGATGAAGCTTTCTTT
CDR3 protein: CASSLAGSDEAFF

J gene: TRBJ2-7
clone size: many
V gene: TRBV7-3
D gene: TRBD1
CDR3 length: 16
CDR3 DNA: TGTGCCAGCAGCTTAAATTATGGGACAGGGGCCCAGGAGCAGTACTTC
CDR3 protein: CASSLNYGTGAQEQYF

J gene: TRBJ1-6
clone size: few
V gene: TRBV20-1
D gene: -
CDR3 length: 11
CDR3 DNA: TGCAGTGCTACCCAACGTTCACCCCTCCACTTT
CDR3 protein: CSATQRSPLHF

J gene: TRBJ2-2
clone size: few
V gene: TRBV28
D gene: TRBD2
CDR3 length: 15
CDR3 DNA: TGTGCCAGCAGGGCCGGGACTACCGACACCGGGGAGCTGTTTTTT
CDR3 protein: CASRAGTTDTGELFF

J gene: TRBJ2-7
clone size: -
V gene: TRBV16
D gene: TRBD1
CDR3 length: 13
CDR3 DNA: TGTGCCAGCAGCCAACCGGGACAGTACGAGCAGTACTTC
CDR3 protein: CASSQPGQYEQYF

J gene: TRBJ1-5
clone size: -
V gene: TRBV20-1
D gene: TRBD1
CDR3 length: 17
CDR3 DNA: TGCAGTGCTGAAGGGACAGTCGCCGCGCTTGGCAATCAGCCCCAGCATTTT
CDR3 protein: CSAEGTVAALGNQPQHF

J gene: TRBJ2-3
clone size: few
V gene: TRBV3-1
D gene: TRBD1
CDR3 length: 16
CDR3 DNA: TGTGCCAGCACTAAAGGGACAGGGAGAGGCACAGATACGCAGTATTTT
CDR3 protein: CASTKGTGRGTDTQYF

J gene: TRBJ1-5
clone size: many
V gene: TRBV12-3/TRBV12-4
D gene: TRBD1
CDR3 length: 15
CDR3 DNA: TGTGCCAGCAGCCAACAGGGGATGAGCAATCAGCCCCAGCATTTT
CDR3 protein: CASSQQGMSNQPQHF

J gene: TRBJ1-5
clone size: many
V gene: TRBV7-9
D gene: TRBD1
CDR3 length: 13
CDR3 DNA: TGTGCCAGCAGTCAAGGGGGCGGTCAGCCCCAGCATTTT
CDR3 protein: CASSQGGGQPQHF

J gene: TRBJ2-5
clone size: few
V gene: TRBV28
D gene: -
CDR3 length: 14
CDR3 DNA: TGTGCCAGCAGTTGGGCCAGGGTAGGAGAGACCCAGTACTTC
CDR3 protein: CASSWARVGETQYF

J gene: TRBJ2-7
clone size: many
V gene: TRBV28
D gene: -
CDR3 length: 11
CDR3 DNA: TGTGCCAGCGGACCTCCGCGGGTACAGTACTTC
CDR3 protein: CASGPPRVQYF

J gene: TRBJ2-7
clone size: -
V gene: TRBV9
D gene: -
CDR3 length: 15
CDR3 DNA: TGTGCCAGCAGCGTAAACTACGGGGCACCCTACGAGCAGTACTTC
CDR3 protein: CASSVNYGAPYEQYF

J gene: TRBJ2-2
clone size: few
V gene: TRBV7-2
D gene: -
CDR3 length: 16
CDR3 DNA: TGTGCCAGCAGCTTAAATGGGGGGGCGAGCACCGGGGAGCTGTTTTTT
CDR3 protein: CASSLNGGASTGELFF

J gene: TRBJ2-1
clone size: -
V gene: TRBV28
D gene: -
CDR3 length: 15
CDR3 DNA: TGTGCCAGCAGTATTCATCCCCCGGACTACAATGAGCAGTTCTTC
CDR3 protein: CASSIHPPDYNEQFF

J gene: TRBJ1-2
clone size: many
V gene: TRBV29-1
D gene: -
CDR3 length: 13
CDR3 DNA: TGCAGCGTTGAAGATACAGGCAACTATGGCTACACCTTC
CDR3 protein: CSVEDTGNYGYTF

J gene: TRBJ1-1
clone size: -
V gene: TRBV20-1
D gene: TRBD1
CDR3 length: 12
CDR3 DNA: TGCAGTGCTATTAACAGGGGCACTGAAGCTTTCTTT
CDR3 protein: CSAINRGTEAFF

J gene: TRBJ1-5
clone size: few
V gene: TRBV20-1
D gene: TRBD1
CDR3 length: 15
CDR3 DNA: TGCAGTGCTAGAGAAGAGGGGGCGAGCAATCAGCCCCAGCATTTT
CDR3 protein: CSAREEGASNQPQHF

J gene: TRBJ2-7
clone size: few
V gene: TRBV5-1
D gene: -
CDR3 length: 13
CDR3 DNA: TGCGCCAGCAGCCCCCCGGCGTTCTACGAGCAGTACTTC
CDR3 protein: CASSPPAFYEQYF

J gene: TRBJ2-1
clone size: many
V gene: TRBV7-9
D gene: TRBD1
CDR3 length: 17
CDR3 DNA: TGTGCCAGCAGCTCCGCACAACCGAAGGACAGGGGATATGAGCAGTTCTTC
CDR3 protein: CASSSAQPKDRGYEQFF

J gene: TRBJ2-2
clone size: few
V gene: TRBV5-1
D gene: TRBD1
CDR3 length: 15
CDR3 DNA: TGCGCCAGCAGCCCGGGACAGCCGAACACCGGGGAGCTGTTTTTT
CDR3 protein: CASSPGQPNTGELFF

J gene: TRBJ2-3
clone size: -
V gene: TRBV5-1
D gene: -
CDR3 length: 15
CDR3 DNA: TGCGCCAGCAGCTGGGGGGATGTCGTCGCAGATACGCAGTATTTT
CDR3 protein: CASSWGDVVADTQYF

J gene: TRBJ2-1
clone size: once
V gene: TRBV3-1
D gene: -
CDR3 length: 14
CDR3 DNA: TGTGCCAGCAGTCTCGCCGTCGGCTACAATGAGCAGTTCTTC
CDR3 protein: CASSLAVGYNEQFF

J gene: TRBJ2-7
clone size: many
V gene: TRBV7-9
D gene: -
CDR3 length: 13
CDR3 DNA: TGTGCCAGCAGGGTGGACGGCTCCTACGAGCAGTACTTC
CDR3 protein: CASRVDGSYEQYF

J gene: TRBJ1-2
clone size: few
V gene: TRBV20-1
D gene: -
CDR3 length: 10
CDR3 DNA: TGCAGTGCAACAGGGTATGGCTACACCTTC
CDR3 protein: CSATGYGYTF

J gene: TRBJ1-2
clone size: -
V gene: TRBV7-2
D gene: -
CDR3 length: 14
CDR3 DNA: TGTGCCGGCACAAATCGACAAACCTCGGTGGGCTACACCTTC
CDR3 protein: CAGTNRQTSVGYTF

J gene: TRBJ2-2
clone size: few
V gene: TRBV6-5
D gene: -
CDR3 length: 13
CDR3 DNA: TGTGCCAGCAGTTTCGAGTCTTTCGGGGAGCTGTTTTTT
CDR3 protein: CASSFESFGELFF

J gene: TRBJ2-7
clone size: many
V gene: TRBV28
D gene: TRBD1
CDR3 length: 16
CDR3 DNA: TGTGCCAGCACTAAGGGGGACAGGGGGCTCAACTACGAGCAGTACTTC
CDR3 protein: CASTKGDRGLNYEQYF

J gene: TRBJ2-2
clone size: -
V gene: TRBV6-1
D gene: -
CDR3 length: 13
CDR3 DNA: TGTGCCAGCAGGGTGGGGGGCGGCGGGGAGCTGTTTTTT
CDR3 protein: CASRVGGGGELFF

J gene: TRBJ2-7
clone size: many
V gene: TRBV6-2/TRBV6-3
D gene: TRBD2
CDR3 length: 16
CDR3 DNA: TGTGCCAGCAGCCAACAGACTAGCGGGAGACCTAACGAGCAGTACTTC
CDR3 protein: CASSQQTSGRPNEQYF

J gene: TRBJ2-6
clone size: few
V gene: TRBV9
D gene: TRBD1
CDR3 length: 18
CDR3 DNA: TGTGCCAGCAGCGCGAACAGGGGGTTGGAAAGTGGGGCCAACGTCCTGACTTTC
CDR3 protein: CASSANRGLESGANVLTF

J gene: TRBJ1-6
clone size: -
V gene: TRBV6-1
D gene: -
CDR3 length: 12
CDR3 DNA: TGTGCCAGCAGTTTTGATAATTCACCCCTCCACTTT
CDR3 protein: CASSFDNSPLHF

J gene: TRBJ2-3
clone size: many
V gene: TRBV12-3/TRBV12-4
D gene: TRBD2
CDR3 length: 16
CDR3 DNA: TGTGCCAGCAGTCCGCCACGACTAGCGGAGACAGATACGCAGTATTTT
CDR3 protein: CASSPPRLAETDTQYF

J gene: TRBJ2-2
clone size: -
V gene: TRBV7-2
D gene: -
CDR3 length: 15
CDR3 DNA: TGTGCCAGCAGACTTCGACTAGTAGCCACCGGGGAGCTGTTTTTT
CDR3 protein: CASRLRLVATGELFF

J gene: TRBJ2-3
clone size: few
V gene: TRBV2
D gene: -
CDR3 length: 16
CDR3 DNA: TGTGCCAGCAGTGAGCCAGCGGCCCTGAGCACAGATACGCAGTATTTT
CDR3 protein: CASSEPAALSTDTQYF

J gene: TRBJ2-7
clone size: -
V gene: TRBV27
D gene: -
CDR3 length: 14
CDR3 DNA: TGTGCCAGCAGTTTAAGTCCAATGGGGTACGAGCAGTACTTC
CDR3 protein: CASSLSPMGYEQYF

J gene: TRBJ2-5
clone size: many
V gene: TRBV5-6
D gene: -
CDR3 length: 14
CDR3 DNA: TGTGCCAGCAGCTTGTTTGGGGCCCAAGAGACCCAGTACTTC
CDR3 protein: CASSLFGAQETQYF

J gene: TRBJ2-1
clone size: -
V gene: TRBV6-2/TRBV6-3
D gene: -
CDR3 length: 12
CDR3 DNA: TGTGCCAGCGGCAGAACCTACAATGAGCAGTTCTTC
CDR3 protein: CASGRTYNEQFF

J gene: TRBJ2-7
clone size: many
V gene: TRBV6-5
D gene: TRBD1
CDR3 length: 15
CDR3 DNA: TGTGCCAGCAGTTCCAAGACAGGGAGTCCCTACGAGCAGTACTTC
CDR3 protein: CASSSKTGSPYEQYF

J gene: TRBJ1-2
clone size: once
V gene: TRBV5-1
D gene: TRBD1
CDR3 length: 14
CDR3 DNA: TGCGCCAGCAGGCGTGGGACAGGGGCCTATGGCTACACCTTC
CDR3 protein: CASRRGTGAYGYTF

J gene: TRBJ2-5
clone size: few
V gene: TRBV2
D gene: -
CDR3 length: 11
CDR3 DNA: TGTGCCAGCAGTGAACTGGAGACCCAGTACTTC
CDR3 protein: CASSELETQYF

J gene: TRBJ2-3
clone size: many
V gene: TRBV5-1
D gene: -
CDR3 length: 16
CDR3 DNA: TGCGCCAGCAGCTCACAGAAGGGAGTCCCCACAGATACGCAGTATTTT
CDR3 protein: CASSSQKGVPTDTQYF

J gene: TRBJ2-3
clone size: few
V gene: TRBV12-3/TRBV12-4
D gene: TRBD1
CDR3 length: 15
CDR3 DNA: TGTGCCAGCAGTGTACAGGGGGATGGGGCAGATACGCAGTATTTT
CDR3 protein: CASSVQGDGADTQYF

J gene: TRBJ2-1
clone size: few
V gene: TRBV5-1
D gene: TRBD2
CDR3 length: 18
CDR3 DNA: TGCGCCAGCAGCGCTAGCGGGGGGCCACGTCGGACCTACAATGAGCAGTTCTTC
CDR3 protein: CASSASGGPRRTYNEQFF

J gene: TRBJ2-7
clone size: few
V gene: TRBV6-5
D gene: -
CDR3 length: 17
CDR3 DNA: TGTGCCAGCAGTTACCTTCAAACGGGGGGCGGTGTGTACGAGCAGTACTTC
CDR3 protein: CASSYLQTGGGVYEQYF